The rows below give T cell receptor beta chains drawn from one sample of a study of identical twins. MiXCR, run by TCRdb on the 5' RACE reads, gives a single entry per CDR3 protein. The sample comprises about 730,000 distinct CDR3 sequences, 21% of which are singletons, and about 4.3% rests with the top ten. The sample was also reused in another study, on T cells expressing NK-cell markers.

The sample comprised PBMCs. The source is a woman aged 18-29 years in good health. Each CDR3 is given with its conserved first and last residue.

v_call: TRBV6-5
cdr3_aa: CASSYSSGQGWGTF

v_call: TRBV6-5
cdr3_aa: CASSYRGLAGAGEQYF

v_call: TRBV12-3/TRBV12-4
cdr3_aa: CASSSRWDRGTYEQYF

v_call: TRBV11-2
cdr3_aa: CASSLIVRQRHNEQFF

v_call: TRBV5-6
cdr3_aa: CASSLMPTEAFF

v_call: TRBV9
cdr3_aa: CASSVGKGTGNTIYF

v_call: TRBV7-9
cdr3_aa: CASSLPGQQETQYF

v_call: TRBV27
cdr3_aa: CASNPGLAGVTASYEQYF

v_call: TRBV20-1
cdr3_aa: CSARELEGDRGNIQYF

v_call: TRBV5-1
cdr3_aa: CASSWTRLENTGELFF

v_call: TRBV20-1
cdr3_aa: CSASRGGTDTQYF

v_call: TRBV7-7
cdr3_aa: CASSGTSSGTEQFF

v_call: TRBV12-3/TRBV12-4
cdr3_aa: CASKVRLMWGVNSPLHF

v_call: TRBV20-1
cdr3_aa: CSAIGRSTEAFF

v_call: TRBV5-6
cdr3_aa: CASSLGRGRVYGYTF

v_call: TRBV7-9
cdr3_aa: CASEIETQYF

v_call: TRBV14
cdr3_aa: CASSQDREGEQFF

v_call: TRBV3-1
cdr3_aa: CASSQLTSGLEQFF

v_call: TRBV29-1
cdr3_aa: CSVGLADFYEQYF

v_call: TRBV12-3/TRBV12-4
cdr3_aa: CASSRAGEYPLHF